This TCR beta chain was profiled in a study of CD8 T cells in ankylosing spondylitis (TCRdb year 2017). With regard to the full study: The study profiled T cell receptor beta repertoires in healthy donors and ankylosing spondylitis patients to find disease-linked TCR variants. Peripheral blood was sampled, and synovial fluid was also collected from ankylosing spondylitis patients. In total, the full study cohort was made up of roughly 110 healthy donors and approximately 27 ankylosing spondylitis patients.

General conclusions and limits of the study: Significant enrichment of the disease-linked clones was reported in matched synovial fluid samples from ankylosing spondylitis patients. The disease-linked clones showed a CD8+ phenotype and occurred at relatively low frequencies in peripheral blood. A TCR beta motif made up of several highly homologous amino acid variants appeared to be characteristic of blood from ankylosing spondylitis patients. Some motif variants had previously been reported in the synovial fluid and blood of reactive arthritis patients, which suggests shared mechanisms of disease initiation.

CDR1 and CDR2, per the germline V gene (reference sequence), are DFQATT and SNEGSKA. The CDR3 holds 16 amino acids from the cysteine to the phenylalanine. Of all the DNA, just the CDR3 is kept, 48 bases in frame from base 1. Sequencing took place on an Illumina HiSeq 2500. TCR beta libraries were prepared by quantitative 5'-RACE with molecular barcodes. Per the original workflow: A new computational method, built on a probabilistic model of VDJ rearrangement, was used to identify disease-linked TCR variants. The public reads were reanalyzed by TCRdb: fastp trimming at Q25, MiXCR alignment, in-frame beta chains only. Records with the same CDR3 protein are collapsed into one entry carrying the most frequent genes and DNA. The V and J calls and clone size come from TCRdb's table, not from the authors' own analysis. The sample yields about 440,000 distinct CDR3 sequences; about a sixth were counted once. The ten largest clones represent 0.95% to 1.1% of the sample.

In regard to this clonotype: There is no known antigen for this receptor. Per-base qualities were not stored, and no clone one base away is much larger.

The material sequenced was blood, either unsorted or a sorted T cell fraction (not recorded which). The rearranged segments are TRBV20-1 and TRBJ2-1; TRBD2 is possibly the D segment (6 matching bases). The TCR comes from a male donor with ankylosing spondylitis. The bases are TGCAGATGTAGAAGTGGGAGGACCCTACTGGGCAATGAGCAGTTCTTC. It translates to CRCRSGRTLLGNEQFF.